The next 31 T cell receptor beta chains were all read from a single sample in a study of blood T cells in healthy people across ages. A sample-barcoded 5' primer and a J-beta primer mix were used in a second PCR of roughly 7 to 12 cycles. In TCRdb, the 5' RACE reads were re-called with MiXCR into one record per CDR3 protein. Here the sample spans approximately 2,000,000 distinct CDR3 sequences, about two fifths being singletons. Sequenced material: blood. The receptors were sampled from a human donor in good health.

This clonotype has a handful of counts. CDR3 nucleotides: TGTGCCAGCAGTGACTCGACAGCCAAGAACACCGGGGAGCTGTTTTTT. It is translated as CASSDSTAKNTGELFF. The chain couples TRBV6-4 to TRBJ2-2; D may be TRBD1 (5 bases). The germline CDR1 and CDR2 sequences are MRHNA and SNTAGT. CDR3 length: 16 amino acids. V gave up 0 bases and J gave up 1 base, with 9 bases separating them.

This clonotype was found a few times. V is TRBV7-2 and J is TRBJ2-7; D is possibly TRBD2 (5 bases). Germline CDR1 reads SGHTA; CDR2 reads FQGNSA. V shed 1 base and J shed 4 bases, with 14 bases lying between them. This CDR3 contains 15 residues. CDR3 sequence (DNA): TGTGCCAGCAGCTTAGATATCTCTAGCTGGTACGAGCAGTACTTC. This encodes CASSLDISSWYEQYF. The variable domain in full, with the rest retrieved from reference TRBV7-2 and TRBJ2-7, is GAGVSQSPSNKVTEKGKDVELRCDPISGHTALYWYRQSLGQGLEFLIYFQGNSAPDKSGLPSDRFSAERTGGSVSTLTIQRTQQEDSAVYLCASSLDISSWYEQYFGPGTRLTVT.

This clonotype has just a few counts. V and J are TRBV7-9 and TRBJ2-7; a weak D match, TRBD2 (6 bases). Germline CDR1 SEHNR, CDR2 FQNEAQ (reference sequence). Trimming took off 5 bases at V and 4 bases at J, with 12 bases between the two ends. The CDR3 has 13 residues. The DNA for the CDR3 is TGTGCCAGCAGCCAACAGGAGGGGTACGAGCAGTACTTC. Its translation is CASSQQEGYEQYF. Drawing the rest from reference TRBV7-9 and TRBJ2-7, the complete variable domain is DTGVSQNPRHKITKRGQNVTFRCDPISEHNRLYWYRQTLGQGPEFLTYFQNEAQLEKSRLLSDRFSAERPKGSFSTLEIQRTEQGDSAMYLCASSQQEGYEQYFGPGTRLTVT.

This clonotype is a singleton in its sample. J is TRBJ2-7 and V is TRBV12-3 or TRBV12-4; TRBD1 matches 12 bases. The V segment lost 11 bases and the J segment 6 bases; nucleotides outside the gene matches: 14. The CDR3 length is 15 residues. For the CDR3, the DNA is TGTGCCGGCTCCGTGGGACAGGGGGCCTTGAGCGAGCAGTACTTC. Residues: CAGSVGQGALSEQYF.

The chain combines TRBV4-3 with TRBJ1-2; no firm D call. Per the germline V gene, CDR1 is LGHNA and CDR2 is YSLEER. The length of the CDR3 is 14 residues. The V gene lost 3 bases and the J gene lost 2 bases, with 10 bases spanning the gap. The CDR3 coding sequence is TGCGCCAGCAGCCAGCGTCCCGCAAACTATGGCTACACCTTC. The encoded protein is CASSQRPANYGYTF.

J is TRBJ2-1 and V is TRBV7-2, with no clear D. The germline CDR1 and CDR2 sequences are SGHTA and FQGNSA. This CDR3 comprises 13 residues. Trimming removed 1 base at V and 9 bases at J, with 10 bases between. In nucleotides, the CDR3 is TGTGCCAGCAGCTTAGATTTGGTTGGTGAGCAGTTCTTC. It specifies CASSLDLVGEQFF.

This chain joins TRBV20-1 and TRBJ2-5; D might be TRBD1 (5 bases). The better agreement between TRBJ2-7 and the DNA end casts doubt on the J call. This CDR3 is built from 17 residues. Germline V gene data show CDR1 as DFQATT and CDR2 as SNEGSKA (reference sequence). Here the CDR3 DNA reads TGCAGTGCTAGAGATCGTGGGCCAGGGCAAGATATCTACGAGCAGTACTTC. The encoded protein is CSARDRGPGQDIYEQYF.

The genes are TRBV5-1 and TRBJ1-1; D is perhaps TRBD1 (5 bases). Trimming removed 4 bases at V and 8 bases at J, with 18 bases between. This CDR3 comprises 14 residues. Germline V gives CDR1 SGHRS, CDR2 YFSETQ. The CDR3 DNA is TGCGCCAGCAGCGTCGGACACCCGGGAGGAGAAGCTTTCTTT. Translated: CASSVGHPGGEAFF. Using reference TRBV5-1 and TRBJ1-1 for the parts outside the CDR3, the full variable domain is KAGVTQTPRYLIKTRGQQVTLSCSPISGHRSVSWYQQTPGQGLQFLFEYFSETQRNKGNFPGRFSGRQFSNSRSEMNVSTLELGDSALYLCASSVGHPGGEAFFGQGTRLTVV.

The sample holds a few counts of this clonotype. This sequence joins TRBV5-6 and TRBJ2-5, with D perhaps TRBD1 (6 bases). CDR1 SGHDT and CDR2 YYEEEE come from the germline V gene. The V end lost 2 bases, the J end lost 0 bases, and 8 bases lay between the germline ends. The CDR3 extends over 14 amino acids. The CDR3 region is CASSFDRYQETQYF. DNA for the CDR3: TGTGCCAGCAGCTTCGACAGGTACCAAGAGACCCAGTACTTC.

The table lists this clonotype with a few counts. The chain links TRBV11-2 to TRBJ2-1, with 7 bases matching TRBD1. The CDR3 totals 16 residues. Trimming cost V 4 bases and J 6 bases; bases outside gene matches: 12. The germline CDR1 and CDR2 sequences are SGHAT and FQNNGV. The CDR3 here is CASSSETGLWSNEQFF. CDR3 nucleotides: TGTGCCAGCAGCTCAGAGACAGGGTTATGGTCCAATGAGCAGTTCTTC.

The J gene is TRBJ1-5, the V gene TRBV28; no reliable D call. CDR3 length: 14 residues. Germline V gene lookup returns CDR1 MDHEN and CDR2 SYDVKM. V was shortened by 7 bases and J by 1 base, with 11 bases between the two germline ends. DNA of the CDR3: TGTGCCAGCATCGGATTTTTAAGCAATCAGCCCCAGCATTTT. As protein: CASIGFLSNQPQHF.

This sequence joins TRBV14 and TRBJ1-1, with TRBD1 as a possible D gene (6 bases). This CDR3 contains 17 residues. V was shortened by 1 base and J by 5 bases, with 20 bases between the two germline ends. Germline values: CDR1 SGHDN, CDR2 FVKESK. CDR3 sequence reads: CASSQARGGRGITEAFF. CDR3 coding DNA: TGTGCCAGCAGCCAAGCTCGGGGGGGCAGAGGAATTACTGAAGCTTTCTTT.

The J gene is TRBJ1-1, the V gene TRBV25-1; D unresolved. Per the germline V gene, CDR1 is MGHDK and CDR2 is SYGVNS. The CDR3 sequence is 11 residues long. V lost 4 bases to trimming and J lost 6 bases, with 6 bases between them. CDR3 DNA sequence: TGTGCCAGCAGTGGGAGGCCTGAAGCTTTCTTT. Protein product: CASSGRPEAFF.

The rearrangement links TRBV30 to TRBJ2-7; D gene uncertain. Trimming took off 3 bases at V and 8 bases at J, with 11 bases between the two ends. CDR3 size: 11 residues. The germline V gene has CDR1 GTSNPN and CDR2 SVGIG (reference sequence). The CDR3 nucleotides read TGTGCCTGGAGCCTCCAACAGCAGCAGTACTTC. The encoded protein is CAWSLQQQQYF.

The chain recombines TRBV5-1 with TRBJ2-2, with 11 nucleotides matching TRBD1. From germline, CDR1 is SGHRS and CDR2 YFSETQ. The CDR3 sequence is 19 residues long. V lost 2 bases and J lost 3; bases outside the gene matches: 12. CDR3 in amino acids: CASSFPRTGGAKDTGELFF. The CDR3 nucleotides read TGCGCCAGCAGCTTCCCCCGGACAGGGGGCGCTAAGGACACCGGGGAGCTGTTTTTT.

The chain has TRBV29-1 and TRBJ1-1; 11 nucleotides line up with TRBD1. Germline lookup yields CDR1 SQVTM and CDR2 ANQGSEA. The CDR3 has 15 amino acids. V shed 4 bases and J 4 bases; nucleotides not matched to a gene: 8. Written as DNA, the CDR3 is TGCAGCGTTGCCGGGACAGGGGGGCCGGTCACTGAAGCTTTCTTT. Protein sequence: CSVAGTGGPVTEAFF.

The chain links TRBV27 to TRBJ1-4, with 7 positions matching TRBD1. The trim removed 6 bases at V and 8 bases at J, leaving 12 bases unmatched. The CDR3 runs 15 residues. CDR1 is MNHEY and CDR2 is SMNVEV in the germline V gene (reference sequence). The CDR3 sequence: CASRPPTGLGEKLFF. Here the CDR3 DNA reads TGTGCCAGCAGACCCCCGACAGGGTTGGGAGAAAAACTGTTTTTT.

This clonotype came up a few times. V usage is TRBV4-3 and J usage is TRBJ2-7; 7 bases are shared with TRBD1. J was trimmed by 4 bases and V by 3 bases; bases with no gene match: 6. The V gene's germline CDR1 is LGHNA and CDR2 YSLEER. The CDR3 has 14 amino acids. The CDR3 bases are TGCGCCAGCAGCCAGCGGACAGGAAAGTACGAGCAGTACTTC. Its translation is CASSQRTGKYEQYF.

The chain carries TRBV20-1 and TRBJ2-1; 7 positions agree with TRBD2. The germline V gene encodes CDR1 DFQATT and CDR2 SNEGSKA (reference sequence). The CDR3 runs 16 residues. The V and J ends lost 0 bases and 3 bases, in that order; junction bases with no gene match: 8. The chain's CDR3 is CSARDRAGVLYNEQFF. The CDR3 DNA is TGCAGTGCTAGAGACCGGGCGGGGGTGCTCTACAATGAGCAGTTCTTC.

Turning to this clonotype: This may arise from a read error, as a much more abundant clone is one base away. The V call is TRBV10-3, the J call TRBJ2-4; D ambiguous. The V end was cut by 2 bases, the J end by 2 bases, with 7 bases between. Germline CDR1 ENHRY, CDR2 SYGVKD. CDR3 length equals 14 residues. CDR3 protein: CAISEDRTKNIQYF. CDR3 DNA sequence: TGTGCCATCAGTGAGGATCGAACCAAAAACATTCAGTACTTC.

The V gene is TRBV7-9, the J gene TRBJ1-2; TRBD1 matches at 7 bases. V was pared by 0 bases and J by 8 bases, with 3 bases of the junction left unmatched. The CDR3 consists of 13 residues. Germline lookup yields CDR1 SEHNR and CDR2 FQNEAQ (reference sequence). As DNA, the CDR3 is TGTGCCAGCAGCTTAGCAGGGGGCGAGGGCTACACCTTC. Protein: CASSLAGGEGYTF.

DNA for the CDR3: TGCGCCAGCAGCCCTACAGGGGGGAATGGCTACACCTTC. It encodes CASSPTGGNGYTF. The V and J genes are TRBV4-1 and TRBJ1-2, with 8 bases aligning to TRBD1. Losses at the gene ends were 4 bases for V and 6 bases for J; bases not matched to a gene: 4. The CDR3 has 13 residues. Germline V gives CDR1 MGHRA, CDR2 YSYEKL.

This clonotype was seen once. V gene TRBV20-1 combines with J gene TRBJ2-1, with 11 positions matching TRBD2. The germline V gene encodes CDR1 DFQATT and CDR2 SNEGSKA (reference sequence). V was pared by 0 bases and J by 8 bases, with 3 bases of the junction left unmatched. The CDR3 loop spans 14 amino acids. In DNA form, the CDR3 reads TGCAGTGCTAGAGATAGCGGGGGGGCAGATGAGCAGTTCTTC. Its protein product is CSARDSGGADEQFF.

As concerns this clonotype: One end of the junction varies from germline; a read error may be responsible. The V gene is TRBV5-1, the J gene TRBJ1-4; 9 bases are shared with TRBD1. The CDR3 is made up of 15 amino acids. Germline CDR1 is SGHRS and CDR2 is YFSETQ. The CDR3: CASSDGTGMMEKLVF. The CDR3 DNA reads as TGCGCCAGCAGCGACGGGACAGGGATGATGGAAAAACTGGTTTTT.

V gene TRBV7-3 combines with J gene TRBJ2-6, with 11 bases fitting TRBD1. After removal of 6 bases from V and 2 bases from J, the junction contained 3 bases not matched to a gene. The CDR3 has 16 residues. Germline V gives CDR1 SGHTA, CDR2 FQGTGA. CDR3 in amino acids: CASSWTGGTGANVLTF. The CDR3 DNA is TGTGCCAGCAGTTGGACAGGGGGCACTGGGGCCAACGTCCTGACTTTC.

This clonotype has only a few counts. The chain couples TRBV7-9 to TRBJ1-2; 10 nucleotides agree with TRBD1. The CDR3 is made up of 15 amino acids. CDR1 is SEHNR, CDR2 FQNEAQ, per germline (reference sequence). V trimming: 5 bases; J trimming: 6 bases; junction bases outside the gene matches: 9. CDR3 DNA: TGTGCCAGCAGCCCTGGGACAGGGGTGCTGGATGGCTACACCTTC. It codes for CASSPGTGVLDGYTF.

The V gene is TRBV20-1, the J gene TRBJ1-1; weak D call: TRBD1 (5 bases). This CDR3 region has 12 residues. The germline V and J ends were trimmed by 3 bases and 7 bases, with 12 bases remaining between them. CDR1 is DFQATT, CDR2 SNEGSKA, per germline (reference sequence). CDR3 nucleotides: TGCAGTGCTAGTCCTTGGGGGATTGAAGCTTTCTTT. Protein product: CSASPWGIEAFF.

This clonotype was counted only a few times. The genes are TRBV11-2 and TRBJ2-7; 8 bases line up with TRBD1. Germline V gene data show CDR1 as SGHAT and CDR2 as FQNNGV. After removal of 1 base from V and 5 bases from J, the junction contained 16 bases not matched to a gene. The CDR3 extends over 18 amino acids. The CDR3 here is CASSLGGRAGGVVDEQYF. Here the CDR3 DNA reads TGTGCCAGCAGCTTAGGCGGGCGGGCAGGGGGCGTCGTCGACGAGCAGTACTTC. Full variable domain (rest looked up from reference TRBV11-2 and TRBJ2-7): EAGVAQSPRYKIIEKRQSVAFWCNPISGHATLYWYQQILGQGPKLLIQFQNNGVVDDSQLPKDRFSAERLKGVDSTLKIQPAKLEDSAVYLCASSLGGRAGGVVDEQYFGPGTRLTVT.

The chain is built from TRBV10-3 and TRBJ1-6; D is unresolved. The CDR3 has 15 residues. Trimming shortened V by 7 bases and J by 2 bases, and 12 bases separated the two germline ends. CDR1 and CDR2 from the germline V gene are ENHRY and SYGVKD. CDR3 nucleotides: TGTGCCATCAAGGACGGAACAACCTATAATTCACCCCTCCACTTT. Amino acids: CAIKDGTTYNSPLHF.

This clonotype has only a few counts. The gene calls are TRBV18 and TRBJ1-2; D perhaps matches TRBD1 (6 bases). The V end lost 3 bases, the J end lost 5 bases, and 16 bases lay between the germline ends. The germline CDR1 and CDR2 sequences are KGHSH and LQKENI. The CDR3 is made up of 15 amino acids. The chain's CDR3 is CASSPQRGVEYGYTF. CDR3 nucleotide sequence: TGTGCCAGCTCACCGCAAAGGGGGGTTGAGTATGGCTACACCTTC. Variable domain in full (rest from reference TRBV18 and TRBJ1-2): NAGVMQNPRHLVRRRGQEARLRCSPMKGHSHVYWYRQLPEEGLKFMVYLQKENIIDESGMPKERFSAEFPKEGPSILRIQQVVRGDSAAYFCASSPQRGVEYGYTFGSGTRLTVV.

J is TRBJ1-2 and V is TRBV20-1, with no clear D. CDR3 length: 11 amino acids. V was cut by 5 bases and J by 2 bases, with 6 bases left in between. Germline V CDR1 and CDR2: DFQATT, SNEGSKA (reference sequence). As DNA, the CDR3 is TGCAGTGCTGGCCAGAACTATGGCTACACCTTC. The encoded protein is CSAGQNYGYTF.